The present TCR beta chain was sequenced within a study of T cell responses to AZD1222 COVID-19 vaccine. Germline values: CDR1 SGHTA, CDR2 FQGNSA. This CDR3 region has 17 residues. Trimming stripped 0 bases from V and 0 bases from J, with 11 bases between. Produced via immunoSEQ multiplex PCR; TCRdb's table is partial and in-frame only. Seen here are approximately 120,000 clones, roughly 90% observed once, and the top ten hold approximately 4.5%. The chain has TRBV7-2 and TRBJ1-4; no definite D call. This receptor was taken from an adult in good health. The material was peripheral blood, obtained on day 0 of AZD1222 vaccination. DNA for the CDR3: TGTGCCAGCAGCTTAGCCCGCGAAACCGCAACTAATGAAAAACTGTTTTTT. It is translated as CASSLARETATNEKLFF.